These 19 T cell receptor beta chains came from one sample sequenced in a study of blood T cell repertoires in COVID-19. Using immunoSEQ multiplex PCR, the repertoire was profiled, and TCRdb retains in-frame clones only, with some absent. The repertoire holds hundreds of thousands of clones, roughly four fifths seen once, with 8.9% in the top ten. The sequenced material came from peripheral blood. All receptors derive from a man aged 80 or over with acute or convalescent COVID-19.

The chain's CDR3 is CASTPGSTIGEQYF. The DNA of the CDR3 is TGTGCCAGCACCCCCGGGAGTACCATAGGGGAGCAGTACTTC. The chain couples TRBV6-5 to TRBJ2-7; tentative D call: TRBD2 (6 bases). CDR1 is MNHEY and CDR2 is SVGAGI in the germline V gene. V was trimmed by 7 bases and J by 7 bases, leaving 20 bases between them. The CDR3 runs to 14 residues.

The chain carries TRBV27 and TRBJ1-2; TRBD1 is a possible D gene (6 bases). CDR1 and CDR2 (germline): MNHEY, SMNVEV (reference sequence). The CDR3 extends over 14 amino acids. Between the trimmed V and J ends, which lost 7 bases and 4 bases, there was a span of 16 bases. The CDR3 sequence: CASTSLGGLYGYTF. Here the CDR3 DNA reads TGTGCCAGCACCAGTTTGGGGGGGCTCTATGGCTACACCTTC.

The chain recombines TRBV5-1 with TRBJ2-1, with a weak D call TRBD1 (6 bases). Germline values: CDR1 SGHRS, CDR2 YFSETQ. CDR3 length: 15 residues. The germline V and J ends were trimmed by 2 bases and 4 bases, with 13 bases remaining between them. CDR3 loop: CASSFSGTLYNEQFF. Here the CDR3 DNA reads TGCGCCAGCAGCTTTTCCGGGACACTGTACAATGAGCAGTTCTTC.

V is TRBV29-1 and J is TRBJ2-4; tentative D call: TRBD1 (6 bases). This CDR3 contains 13 residues. Trimming shortened V by 4 bases and J by 0 bases, and 7 bases separated the two germline ends. The germline V gene encodes CDR1 SQVTM and CDR2 ANQGSEA. The CDR3 DNA follows: TGCAGCGTTGCAGGGGTAGCCAAAAACATTCAGTACTTC. Its translation is CSVAGVAKNIQYF. The whole variable domain, remainder taken from reference TRBV29-1 and TRBJ2-4, is SAVISQKPSRDICQRGTSLTIQCQVDSQVTMMFWYRQQPGQSLTLIATANQGSEATYESGFVIDKFPISRPNLTFSTLTVSNMSPEDSSIYLCSVAGVAKNIQYFGAGTRLSVL.

This chain connects TRBV6-5 to TRBJ1-2; D is possibly TRBD1 (6 bases). With 6 bases removed from V and 2 bases from J, the gap between germline ends came to 16 bases. CDR1 and CDR2 from the germline V gene are MNHEY and SVGAGI. CDR3 size: 15 residues. The CDR3 region has the DNA TGTGCCAGCAGGTTCGACAGGCCCCTAAACTATGGCTACACCTTC. It encodes CASRFDRPLNYGYTF.

V and J are TRBV20-1 and TRBJ1-6; D is unclear. Germline-derived CDR1 and CDR2 are DFQATT and SNEGSKA (reference sequence). V lost 3 bases and J 7 bases, leaving 16 bases between the germline ends. CDR3 size: 15 residues. The CDR3 DNA reads as TGCAGTGCTAGTAGGTCAGGCTCAAGCAATTCACCCCTCCACTTT. It encodes CSASRSGSSNSPLHF.

Regarding this clone: The same CDR3 can be traced to other DNA sequences in this sample. The V and J genes are TRBV7-9 and TRBJ1-2; D call uncertain. This CDR3 comprises 13 residues. Germline V lookup: CDR1 SEHNR, CDR2 FQNEAQ (reference sequence). V was pared by 1 base and J by 2 bases, with 5 bases between. This CDR3 reads CASSLGQNYGYTF. In nucleotides, the CDR3 is TGTGCCAGCAGCTTAGGGCAGAACTATGGCTACACCTTC.

This clone was seen only a few times. The chain uses TRBV24-1 and TRBJ2-2; no firm D call. CDR3 length: 14 residues. The V end was cut by 4 bases, the J end by 1 base, with 6 bases between. Looked up from germline, CDR1 is KGHDR and CDR2 is SFDVKD. This CDR3 reads CATSESGNTGELFF. The DNA of the CDR3 is TGTGCCACCAGTGAATCCGGGAACACCGGGGAGCTGTTTTTT.

This clone was seen only once. The V and J genes are TRBV6-6 and TRBJ1-4; the D is unclear. The CDR3 length is 15 residues. The V gene's germline CDR1 is MNHNY and CDR2 SVGAGI (reference sequence). V lost 6 bases and J lost 0, with 11 bases in between. CDR3 in DNA: TGTGCCAGCAGGGGTAGCTTTGCAACTAATGAAAAACTGTTTTTT. Protein product: CASRGSFATNEKLFF.

The chain carries TRBV4-2 and TRBJ1-3; D gene ambiguous. This CDR3 spans 13 amino acids. V was trimmed by 3 bases and J by 4 bases, leaving 7 bases between them. From germline, CDR1 is LGHNA and CDR2 YNFKEQ. This CDR3 is CASSQPGGNTIYF. The CDR3 nucleotides are TGTGCCAGCAGCCAGCCGGGGGGAAACACCATATATTTT.

J is TRBJ2-3 and V is TRBV5-1; D is ambiguous. Germline lookup yields CDR1 SGHRS and CDR2 YFSETQ. V dropped 0 bases and J dropped 3 bases, with 8 bases sitting between them. The CDR3 has 14 residues. The CDR3 loop reads CASSLGARTDTQYF. The CDR3 DNA is TGCGCCAGCAGCTTGGGGGCCCGGACAGATACGCAGTATTTT.

This chain uses TRBV5-1 with TRBJ2-7; D might be TRBD2 (6 bases). CDR1 is SGHRS, CDR2 YFSETQ, per germline. The CDR3 is 14 residues long. V was cut by 4 bases and J by 0 bases, with 11 bases left in between. This chain's CDR3 is CASSREEFSYEQYF. The DNA of the CDR3 is TGCGCCAGCAGCAGGGAGGAGTTCTCCTACGAGCAGTACTTC.

The chain uses TRBV14 and TRBJ2-7, with D uncertain. CDR3 size: 11 residues. Germline V lookup: CDR1 SGHDN, CDR2 FVKESK. Trimming removed 8 bases at V and 2 bases at J, with 7 bases between. CDR3 DNA sequence: TGTGCCAGCGGTAGCCCCTACGAGCAGTACTTC. This encodes CASGSPYEQYF.

The V gene is TRBV30, the J gene TRBJ2-6; TRBD2 is a possible D gene (6 bases). The CDR3 runs 15 residues. Trimming shortened V by 0 bases and J by 5 bases, and 11 bases separated the two germline ends. Germline CDR1 reads GTSNPN; CDR2 reads SVGIG (reference sequence). The CDR3 sequence: CAWSVLGGRANVLTF. The CDR3 bases are TGTGCCTGGAGTGTACTCGGGGGTAGGGCCAACGTCCTGACTTTC.

This chain links TRBV28 with TRBJ2-5, with 7 positions matching TRBD2. Unmatched junction bases numbered 5, after V lost 3 bases and J lost 1 base. The CDR3 length is 15 residues. Per the germline V gene, CDR1 is MDHEN and CDR2 is SYDVKM. CDR3 sequence (DNA): TGTGCCAGCAGTTTGAGGGCTAGCGGCCAAGAGACCCAGTACTTC. It specifies CASSLRASGQETQYF.

The rearrangement links TRBV6-5 to TRBJ2-3; D unresolved. Germline CDR1 MNHEY, CDR2 SVGAGI. V lost 3 bases, J lost 1 base, and 11 bases lay in between. CDR3 size: 15 residues. The DNA for the CDR3 is TGTGCCAGCAGTTATAGGAGAACTGGCACAGATACGCAGTATTTT. As protein: CASSYRRTGTDTQYF.

This clone was observed a few times. This chain connects TRBV6-5 to TRBJ1-5; no clear D gene. Germline values: CDR1 MNHEY, CDR2 SVGAGI. With 2 bases removed from V and 4 bases from J, the gap between germline ends came to 6 bases. The CDR3 sequence is 13 residues long. The CDR3 region has the DNA TGTGCCAGCAGTTACCAAGCGAATCAGCCCCAGCATTTT. Translation gives CASSYQANQPQHF.

The gene calls are TRBV6-5 and TRBJ1-5; 9 nucleotides agree with TRBD1. The germline V gene has CDR1 MNHEY and CDR2 SVGAGI. This CDR3 is 14 amino acids long. The V gene end was trimmed by 6 bases and the J gene end by 5 bases; junction bases not matched to a gene: 5. DNA of the CDR3: TGTGCCAGCAGCCCCCGGACAGGGGATCAGCCCCAGCATTTT. Its translation: CASSPRTGDQPQHF.

This clone was picked up one time. This chain uses TRBV9 with TRBJ1-4; 7 nucleotides match TRBD1. V lost 4 bases to trimming and J lost 7 bases; unmatched junction nucleotides: 7. CDR1 and CDR2 (germline): SGDLS, YYNGEE. CDR3 length: 14 amino acids. Here the CDR3 DNA reads TGTGCCAGCAGCCGGACAGGAGGTAGTGAAAAACTGTTTTTT. It encodes CASSRTGGSEKLFF.